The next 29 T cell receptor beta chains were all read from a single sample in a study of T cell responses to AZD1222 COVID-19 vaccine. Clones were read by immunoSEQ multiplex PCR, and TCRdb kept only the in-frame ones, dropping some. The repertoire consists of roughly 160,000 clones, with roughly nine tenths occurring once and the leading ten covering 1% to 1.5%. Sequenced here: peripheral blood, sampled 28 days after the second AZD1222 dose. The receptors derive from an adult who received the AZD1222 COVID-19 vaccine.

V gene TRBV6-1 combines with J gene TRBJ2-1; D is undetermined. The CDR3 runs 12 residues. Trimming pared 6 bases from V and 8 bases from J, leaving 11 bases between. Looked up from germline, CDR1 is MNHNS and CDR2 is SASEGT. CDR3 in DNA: TGTGCCAGCAGGCCCCAGGTCTATGAGCAGTTCTTC. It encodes CASRPQVYEQFF.

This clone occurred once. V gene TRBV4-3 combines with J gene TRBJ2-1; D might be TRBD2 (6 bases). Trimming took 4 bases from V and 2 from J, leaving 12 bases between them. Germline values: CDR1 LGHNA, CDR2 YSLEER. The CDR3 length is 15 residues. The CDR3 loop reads CASSPGLRTYNEQFF. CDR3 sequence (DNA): TGCGCCAGCAGCCCCGGACTACGGACCTACAATGAGCAGTTCTTC.

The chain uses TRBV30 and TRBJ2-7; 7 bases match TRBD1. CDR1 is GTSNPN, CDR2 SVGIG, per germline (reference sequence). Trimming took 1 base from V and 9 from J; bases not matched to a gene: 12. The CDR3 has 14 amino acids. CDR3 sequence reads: CAWSDTTQGIGQYF. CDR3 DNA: TGTGCCTGGAGTGACACCACACAGGGGATAGGGCAGTACTTC.

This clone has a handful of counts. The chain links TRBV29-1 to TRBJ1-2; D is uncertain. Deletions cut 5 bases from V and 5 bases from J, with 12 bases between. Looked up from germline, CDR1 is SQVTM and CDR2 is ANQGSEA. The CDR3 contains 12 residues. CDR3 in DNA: TGCAGCGTTTTCGGGGAAGATTATGGCTACACCTTC. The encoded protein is CSVFGEDYGYTF.

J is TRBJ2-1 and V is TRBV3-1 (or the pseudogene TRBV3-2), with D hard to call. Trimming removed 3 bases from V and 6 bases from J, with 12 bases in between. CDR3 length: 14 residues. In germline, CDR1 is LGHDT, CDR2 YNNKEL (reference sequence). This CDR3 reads CASSQGKGFNEQFF. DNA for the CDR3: TGTGCCAGCAGCCAGGGGAAGGGCTTCAATGAGCAGTTCTTC.

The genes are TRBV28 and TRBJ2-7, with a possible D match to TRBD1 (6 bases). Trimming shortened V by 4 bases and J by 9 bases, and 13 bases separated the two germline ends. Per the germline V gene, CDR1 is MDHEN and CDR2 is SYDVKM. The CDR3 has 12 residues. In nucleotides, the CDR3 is TGTGCCAGCAGTTCCCGGGACATCCGGCAGTACTTC. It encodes CASSSRDIRQYF.

CDR3 amino acids: CASSGRASGATNTEAFF. CDR3 sequence (DNA): TGCGCCAGCAGCGGAAGGGCGTCAGGGGCTACTAACACTGAAGCTTTCTTT. V usage is TRBV5-1 and J usage is TRBJ1-1; weak D call: TRBD1 (6 bases). CDR3 length: 17 residues. The germline gives CDR1 SGHRS, CDR2 YFSETQ. Between the trimmed V and J ends, which lost 4 bases and 2 bases, there was a span of 21 bases.

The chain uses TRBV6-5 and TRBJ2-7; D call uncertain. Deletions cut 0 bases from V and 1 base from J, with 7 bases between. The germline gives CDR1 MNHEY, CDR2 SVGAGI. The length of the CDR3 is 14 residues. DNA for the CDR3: TGTGCCAGCAGTTACTCCAGTGCATCCTACGAGCAGTACTTC. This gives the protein CASSYSSASYEQYF.

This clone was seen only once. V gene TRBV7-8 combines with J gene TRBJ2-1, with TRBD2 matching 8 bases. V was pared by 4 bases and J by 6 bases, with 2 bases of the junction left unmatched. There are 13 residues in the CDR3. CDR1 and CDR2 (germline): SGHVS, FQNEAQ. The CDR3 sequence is CASSSGLGNEQFF. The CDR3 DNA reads TGTGCCAGCAGCTCGGGACTAGGCAATGAGCAGTTCTTC.

The DNA of the CDR3 is TGCGCCAGCAGCTGGGGGCCTATTCTCTCCGGACAGAGCAATCAGCCCCAGCATTTT. Translating it yields CASSWGPILSGQSNQPQHF. The V and J genes are TRBV5-1 and TRBJ1-5, with D maybe TRBD1 (6 bases). Trimming took 3 bases from V and 1 from J, leaving 23 bases between them. The CDR3 runs to 19 residues. Germline V gene data show CDR1 as SGHRS and CDR2 as YFSETQ.

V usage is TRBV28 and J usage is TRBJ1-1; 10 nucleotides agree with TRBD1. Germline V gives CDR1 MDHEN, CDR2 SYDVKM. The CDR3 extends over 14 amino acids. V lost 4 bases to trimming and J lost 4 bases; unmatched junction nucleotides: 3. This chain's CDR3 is CASSSGTGVTEAFF. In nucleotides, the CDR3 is TGTGCCAGCAGTTCCGGGACAGGGGTCACTGAAGCTTTCTTT.

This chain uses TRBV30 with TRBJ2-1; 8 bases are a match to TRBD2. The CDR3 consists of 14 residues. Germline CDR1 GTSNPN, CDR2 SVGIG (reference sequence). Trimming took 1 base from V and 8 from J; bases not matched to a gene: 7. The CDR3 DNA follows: TGTGCCTGGAGTGGGACTAGCAGGGGTGATGAGCAGTTCTTC. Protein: CAWSGTSRGDEQFF.

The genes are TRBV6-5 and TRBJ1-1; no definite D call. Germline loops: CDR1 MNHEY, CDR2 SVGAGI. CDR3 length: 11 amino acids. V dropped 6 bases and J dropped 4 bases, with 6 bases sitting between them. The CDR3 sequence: CASSSPTEAFF. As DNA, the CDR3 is TGTGCCAGCAGCAGCCCCACTGAAGCTTTCTTT.

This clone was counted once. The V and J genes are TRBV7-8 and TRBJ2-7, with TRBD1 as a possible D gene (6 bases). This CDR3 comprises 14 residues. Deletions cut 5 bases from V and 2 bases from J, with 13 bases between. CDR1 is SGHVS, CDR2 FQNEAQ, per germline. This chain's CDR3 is CASSINQGPYEQYF. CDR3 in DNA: TGTGCCAGCAGCATCAACCAGGGGCCCTACGAGCAGTACTTC.

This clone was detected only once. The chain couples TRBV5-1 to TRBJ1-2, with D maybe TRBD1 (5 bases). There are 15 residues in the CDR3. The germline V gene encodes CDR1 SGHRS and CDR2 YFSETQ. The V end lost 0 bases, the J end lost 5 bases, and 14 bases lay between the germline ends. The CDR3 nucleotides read TGCGCCAGCAGCTTGGCCCTAGACAGACTATATGGCTACACCTTC. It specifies CASSLALDRLYGYTF.

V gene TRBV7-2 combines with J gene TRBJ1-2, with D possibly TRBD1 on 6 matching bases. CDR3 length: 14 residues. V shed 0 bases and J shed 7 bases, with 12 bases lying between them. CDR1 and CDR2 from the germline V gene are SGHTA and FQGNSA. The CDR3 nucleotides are TGTGCCAGCAGCTTAGCTCCACAGGGCTCTGGCTACACCTTC. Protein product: CASSLAPQGSGYTF.

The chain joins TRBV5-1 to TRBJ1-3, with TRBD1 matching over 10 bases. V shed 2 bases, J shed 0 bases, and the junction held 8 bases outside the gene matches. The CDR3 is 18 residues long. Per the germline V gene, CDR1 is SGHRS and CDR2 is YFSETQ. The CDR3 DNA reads TGCGCCAGCAGCTTCGCGGGACAGGGGACACTCTCTGGAAACACCATATATTTT. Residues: CASSFAGQGTLSGNTIYF.

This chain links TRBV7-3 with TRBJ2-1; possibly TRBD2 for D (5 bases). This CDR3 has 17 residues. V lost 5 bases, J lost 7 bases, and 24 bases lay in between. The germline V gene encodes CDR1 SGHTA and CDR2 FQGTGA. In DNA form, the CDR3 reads TGTGCCAGCAGCCTCGACCTTCGAAGCGGCCTTAGGAATGAGCAGTTCTTC. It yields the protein CASSLDLRSGLRNEQFF.

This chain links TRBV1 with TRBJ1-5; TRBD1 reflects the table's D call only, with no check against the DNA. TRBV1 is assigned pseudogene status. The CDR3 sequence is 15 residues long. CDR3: CTSIFRDSSNQPQHF. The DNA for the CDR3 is TGCACCAGTATCTTCCGGGACAGCAGCAATCAGCCCCAGCATTTT.

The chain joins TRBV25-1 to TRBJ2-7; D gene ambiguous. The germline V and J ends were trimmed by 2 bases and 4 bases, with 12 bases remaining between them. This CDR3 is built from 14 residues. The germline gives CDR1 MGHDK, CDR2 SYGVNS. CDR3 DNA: TGTGCCAGCAGTGAAAGGTCTCCTTTGTACGAGCAGTACTTC. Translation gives CASSERSPLYEQYF.

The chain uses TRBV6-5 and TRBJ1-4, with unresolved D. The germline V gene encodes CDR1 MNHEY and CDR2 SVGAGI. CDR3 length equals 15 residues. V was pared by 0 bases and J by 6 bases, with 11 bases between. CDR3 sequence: CASSYSSPGYEKLFF. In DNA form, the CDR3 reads TGTGCCAGCAGTTACTCATCCCCGGGTTATGAAAAACTGTTTTTT.

The CDR3 nucleotides read TGCGCCAGCAGTGAGGGTGGGACTGGAAACACCATATATTTT. Translated: CASSEGGTGNTIYF. The genes are TRBV10-2 and TRBJ1-3; D unclear. Trimming cost V 2 bases and J 2 bases, with 7 bases left between them. This CDR3 has 14 amino acids. The germline CDR1 and CDR2 sequences are WSHSY and SAAADI.

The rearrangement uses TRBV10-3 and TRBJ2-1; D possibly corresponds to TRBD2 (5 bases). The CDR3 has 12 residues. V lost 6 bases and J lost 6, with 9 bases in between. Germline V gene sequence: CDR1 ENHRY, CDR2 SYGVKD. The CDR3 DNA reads TGTGCCATCAGGCGGCTAGCCAATGAGCAGTTCTTC. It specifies CAIRRLANEQFF.

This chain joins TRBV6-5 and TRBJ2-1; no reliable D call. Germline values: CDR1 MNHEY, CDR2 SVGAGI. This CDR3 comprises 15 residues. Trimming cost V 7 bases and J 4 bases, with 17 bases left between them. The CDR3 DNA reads TGTGCCAGCAACCCTATTCCGCCGTTTTACAATGAGCAGTTCTTC. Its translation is CASNPIPPFYNEQFF.

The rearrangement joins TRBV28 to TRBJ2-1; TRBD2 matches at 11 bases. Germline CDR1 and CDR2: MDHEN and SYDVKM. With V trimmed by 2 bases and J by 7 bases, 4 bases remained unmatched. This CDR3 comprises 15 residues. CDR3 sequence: CASSLGASGGNEQFF. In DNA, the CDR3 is TGTGCCAGCAGTTTAGGGGCTAGCGGGGGGAATGAGCAGTTCTTC.

CDR3 nucleotides: TGCGCCAGCATGGAGGGACTTAACACAGATACGCAGTATTTT. It codes for CASMEGLNTDTQYF. The chain couples TRBV5-1 to TRBJ2-3, with TRBD2 as a possible D gene (6 bases). Trimming stripped 6 bases from V and 2 bases from J, with 13 bases between. Germline CDR1 and CDR2: SGHRS and YFSETQ. The CDR3 loop spans 14 amino acids.

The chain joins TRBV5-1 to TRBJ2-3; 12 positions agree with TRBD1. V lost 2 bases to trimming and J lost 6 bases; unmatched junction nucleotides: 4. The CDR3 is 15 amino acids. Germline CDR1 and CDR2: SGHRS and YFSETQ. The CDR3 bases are TGCGCCAGCAGCTTCCAGGGACAGGGGGCTGATACGCAGTATTTT. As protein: CASSFQGQGADTQYF.

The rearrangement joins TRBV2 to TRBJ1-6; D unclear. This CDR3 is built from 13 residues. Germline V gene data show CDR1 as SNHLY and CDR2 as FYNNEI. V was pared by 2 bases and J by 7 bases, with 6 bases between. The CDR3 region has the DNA TGTGCCAGCAGTGAAAATCCAAATTCACCCCTCCACTTT. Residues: CASSENPNSPLHF.

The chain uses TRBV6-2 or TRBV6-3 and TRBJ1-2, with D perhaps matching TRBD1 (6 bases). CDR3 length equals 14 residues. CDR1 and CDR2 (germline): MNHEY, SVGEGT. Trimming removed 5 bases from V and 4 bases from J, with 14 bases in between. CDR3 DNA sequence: TGTGCCAGCAGTCTTACAGGGAACTTCTATGGCTACACCTTC. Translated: CASSLTGNFYGYTF.